This T cell receptor (beta chain) originates from a study of T cell repertoires in ileal Crohn's disease. Concerning this clone itself: What it binds is unknown.

Study-wide points: High-frequency clones were more common in sorted CD8 than CD4 cells. All patients with clonality above 26.8% had endoscopic recurrence.

Included were adult ileal or ileocolonic Crohn's patients indicated for ileocolonic resection. Libraries were prepared by immunoSEQ multiplex PCR; TCRdb keeps only in-frame clonotypes and omits some of them. The profile covers 3,000 to 5,000 clones, with under 80% appearing a single time and about 20% taken by the ten largest. The CDR3 length is 17 residues. In germline, CDR1 is SQVTM, CDR2 ANQGSEA. V was cut by 6 bases and J by 5 bases, with 28 bases left in between. The chain uses TRBV29-1 and TRBJ1-1, with D hard to call. The TCR sequence derives from an adult with Crohn's disease. The sequencing sample was made of ileal tissue. CDR3 protein: CSVMYYITTESGTEAFF. CDR3 bases: TGCAGCGTAATGTACTATATTACTACTGAGAGTGGGACTGAAGCTTTCTTT.